One and the same sample provided the 20 T cell receptor beta chains below, sequenced in a study of blood T cell repertoires in COVID-19 (dated by TCRdb to 2018 to 2021). Library preparation employed the immunoSEQ multiplex PCR assay. What TCRdb holds here is the immuneACCESS table cut down to in-frame rearrangements. Part of the clones is not present; checked against another copy, under half of the missing clones reflect an unresolved V gene, and the others are unexplained. This sample comprises roughly 100,000 clones, 87% of them detected only once. The top ten constitute approximately 3% of the sample. The sequenced sample consisted of peripheral blood. The receptors originated from a man aged 50 or older in a cohort sampled during active COVID-19.

On this clone: This specimen includes other DNA sequences encoding the same CDR3. The DNA for the CDR3 is TGTGCCAGTATGGGAGGAAAACTGTTTTTT. This translates into CASMGGKLFF. V is TRBV19 and J is TRBJ1-4; D is unclear. CDR1 and CDR2 (germline): LNHDA, SQIVND (reference sequence). This CDR3 spans 10 amino acids. V lost 7 bases, J lost 10 bases, and 7 bases lay in between.

The chain is built from TRBV5-1 and TRBJ1-6; 9 bases agree with TRBD1. CDR1 is SGHRS, CDR2 YFSETQ, per germline. V gave up 4 bases and J gave up 7 bases; unmatched junction bases: 6. CDR3 length: 15 residues. The CDR3 DNA follows: TGCGCCAGCAGCCTGGCCGGGACAGGGAATTCACCCCTCCACTTT. Translated, it gives CASSLAGTGNSPLHF.

This rearrangement joins TRBV7-6 to TRBJ1-1; maybe TRBD1 (5 bases). V gave up 5 bases and J gave up 3 bases, with 22 bases separating them. In germline, CDR1 is SGHVS, CDR2 FNYEAQ. This CDR3 has 17 residues. The CDR3 nucleotides read TGTGCCAGCAGCGTACAGCGGGGCCAGGGCGTCGACACTGAAGCTTTCTTT. Protein product: CASSVQRGQGVDTEAFF. The whole variable domain, filled in from reference TRBV7-6 and TRBJ1-1, reads GAGVSQSPRYKVTKRGQDVALRCDPISGHVSLYWYRQALGQGPEFLTYFNYEAQQDKSGLPNDRFSAERPEGSISTLTIQRTEQRDSAMYRCASSVQRGQGVDTEAFFGQGTRLTVV.

V usage is TRBV11-2 and J usage is TRBJ1-5; D remains unclear. CDR1 and CDR2 (germline): SGHAT, FQNNGV. V lost 3 bases to trimming and J lost 5 bases, with 5 bases between them. The CDR3 runs to 12 residues. The CDR3 DNA is TGTGCCAGCAGCTTCGGTGATCAGCCCCAGCATTTT. This codes for CASSFGDQPQHF.

This chain connects TRBV6-5 to TRBJ2-7; 11 bases are shared with TRBD1. The CDR3 is made up of 15 amino acids. The V gene's germline CDR1 is MNHEY and CDR2 SVGAGI. Trimming at V came to 5 bases and at J to 0 bases, leaving 3 bases not matched to a gene. The CDR3 region is CASSRGTGGSYEQYV. The CDR3 DNA reads as TGTGCCAGCAGTCGAGGGACAGGGGGCTCCTACGAGCAGTACGTC.

The chain uses TRBV2 and TRBJ2-5; D is unresolved. The CDR3 loop spans 13 amino acids. Trimming pared 11 bases from V and 4 bases from J, leaving 17 bases between. CDR1 is SNHLY and CDR2 is FYNNEI in the germline V gene. Here the CDR3 DNA reads TGTGCCGCGAGTGGCCGCTCGGGAGAGACCCAGTACTTC. Translated, it gives CAASGRSGETQYF. The whole variable domain, remainder taken from reference TRBV2 and TRBJ2-5, is EPEVTQTPSHQVTQMGQEVILRCVPISNHLYFYWYRQILGQKVEFLVSFYNNEISEKSEIFDDQFSVERPDGSNFTLKIRSTKLEDSAMYFCAASGRSGETQYFGPGTRLLVL.

The chain carries TRBV3-1 (or the pseudogene TRBV3-2) and TRBJ2-5; 7 bases line up with TRBD2. Germline trimming cut 5 bases from V and 5 bases from J; bases unmatched to any gene: 5. Per the germline V gene, CDR1 is LGHDT and CDR2 is YNNKEL (reference sequence). The CDR3 runs to 13 residues. The CDR3 reads CASSFGLGETQYF. Here the CDR3 DNA reads TGTGCCAGCAGCTTTGGACTAGGGGAGACCCAGTACTTC.

J is TRBJ2-2 and V is TRBV7-9; D not resolved. The germline V and J ends were trimmed by 5 bases and 6 bases, with 10 bases remaining between them. The CDR3 length is 13 residues. Germline V gene lookup returns CDR1 SEHNR and CDR2 FQNEAQ (reference sequence). CDR3 residues: CASSPRSSGELFF. The CDR3, as DNA: TGTGCCAGCAGCCCCCGGTCCTCCGGGGAGCTGTTTTTT.

The chain employs TRBV10-3 and TRBJ1-1; TRBD1 matches at 9 bases. J was trimmed by 1 base and V by 8 bases; bases with no gene match: 5. CDR1 is ENHRY, CDR2 SYGVKD, per germline. The CDR3 runs to 14 residues. DNA of the CDR3: TGTGCCATCCTCAGGGACAGGGAGAACACTGAAGCTTTCTTT. Translating gives CAILRDRENTEAFF.

The CDR3 spells CSLRNPGQSTDTQYF. For the CDR3, the DNA is TGCAGCTTACGTAATCCGGGACAGAGCACAGATACGCAGTATTTT. The gene calls are TRBV29-1 and TRBJ2-3, with 7 bases lining up with TRBD1. The CDR3 length is 15 residues. CDR1 is SQVTM, CDR2 ANQGSEA, per germline. The V gene end was trimmed by 8 bases and the J gene end by 0 bases; junction bases not matched to a gene: 11.

V and J are TRBV5-1 and TRBJ2-5; tentatively, D is TRBD1 (6 bases). From germline, CDR1 is SGHRS and CDR2 YFSETQ. This CDR3 is 16 amino acids long. Trimming took off 2 bases at V and 4 bases at J, with 18 bases between the two ends. For the CDR3, the DNA is TGCGCCAGCAGCTTTACCGGAAGGACAGACCGAGAGACCCAGTACTTC. Translation: CASSFTGRTDRETQYF. Variable domain in full (rest from reference TRBV5-1 and TRBJ2-5): KAGVTQTPRYLIKTRGQQVTLSCSPISGHRSVSWYQQTPGQGLQFLFEYFSETQRNKGNFPGRFSGRQFSNSRSEMNVSTLELGDSALYLCASSFTGRTDRETQYFGPGTRLLVL.

This chain joins TRBV7-3 and TRBJ1-1, with 8 nucleotides matching TRBD1. After removal of 4 bases from V and 0 bases from J, the junction contained 4 bases not matched to a gene. The CDR3 loop spans 15 amino acids. Germline lookup yields CDR1 SGHTA and CDR2 FQGTGA. This chain's CDR3 is CASSSGGGMNTEAFF. In DNA, the CDR3 is TGTGCCAGCAGCTCAGGGGGCGGGATGAACACTGAAGCTTTCTTT.

The J gene is TRBJ2-1, the V gene TRBV7-8, with D tentatively TRBD1 (6 bases). Trimming removed 2 bases from V and 8 bases from J, with 13 bases in between. The CDR3 is 14 residues long. CDR1 and CDR2 from the germline V gene are SGHVS and FQNEAQ. The CDR3 sequence is CASSLNQGLHEQFF. The CDR3 region has the DNA TGTGCCAGCAGCTTAAACCAGGGGTTGCATGAGCAGTTCTTC.

This chain links TRBV11-2 with TRBJ2-1, with a tentative D call TRBD2 (5 bases). CDR1 is SGHAT, CDR2 FQNNGV, per germline. V lost 1 base, J lost 8 bases, and 15 bases lay in between. The CDR3 is made up of 15 amino acids. The CDR3 DNA follows: TGTGCCAGCAGCTTAGGGTCTAGCCCTCCATATGAGCAGTTCTTC. Encoded protein: CASSLGSSPPYEQFF.

The V and J genes are TRBV11-2 and TRBJ2-7, with D perhaps TRBD1 (5 bases). The CDR3 sequence is 12 residues long. Germline V gives CDR1 SGHAT, CDR2 FQNNGV. V lost 5 bases and J lost 6, with 11 bases in between. The CDR3 spells CASSLQVSEQYF. CDR3 bases: TGTGCCAGCAGCCTACAGGTCTCCGAGCAGTACTTC.

The V call is TRBV5-6, the J call TRBJ1-2; D uncertain. V lost 3 bases and J lost 7, with 10 bases in between. This CDR3 has 12 residues. CDR1 and CDR2 from the germline V gene are SGHDT and YYEEEE. The DNA for the CDR3 is TGTGCCAGCAGCTCACATTCAGGTGGCTACACCTTC. Protein product: CASSSHSGGYTF.

This clone has only one observation. V is TRBV29-1 and J is TRBJ1-1; D is undetermined. The germline V gene has CDR1 SQVTM and CDR2 ANQGSEA. The CDR3 contains 13 residues. V lost 7 bases, J lost 0 bases, and 12 bases lay in between. The CDR3 region is CSAVPAVNTEAFF. CDR3 DNA: TGCAGCGCGGTGCCGGCGGTGAACACTGAAGCTTTCTTT.

In its sample, this clone was seen once. The rearrangement uses TRBV4-3 and TRBJ1-1, with 9 nucleotides matching TRBD1. Germline V gene data show CDR1 as LGHNA and CDR2 as YSLEER. The J segment lost 1 base and the V segment lost 0 bases, leaving 9 bases of the junction unmatched. CDR3 size: 18 residues. Written as DNA, the CDR3 is TGCGCCAGCAGCCAAGACTTATTACCGGGACAGGGGAACACTGAAGCTTTCTTT. Protein: CASSQDLLPGQGNTEAFF.

This sequence joins TRBV7-9 and TRBJ1-5; D is undetermined. From germline, CDR1 is SEHNR and CDR2 FQNEAQ (reference sequence). V lost 4 bases, J lost 4 bases, and 5 bases lay in between. The CDR3 length is 12 residues. The CDR3 sequence: CASSSQNQPQHF. In DNA, the CDR3 is TGTGCCAGCAGCTCCCAAAATCAGCCCCAGCATTTT.

V usage is TRBV11-2 and J usage is TRBJ2-7, with D tentatively TRBD2 (7 bases). CDR3 length: 15 amino acids. V gave up 5 bases and J gave up 0 bases, with 14 bases separating them. Germline CDR1 and CDR2: SGHAT and FQNNGV. CDR3 nucleotides: TGTGCCAGCAGCCGGGGGCGGGGGCCCTCCTACGAGCAGTACTTC. Its protein is CASSRGRGPSYEQYF.